Sequencing of this TCR beta chain was carried out in a study of blood T cell repertoires in COVID-19. Study-wide background: T cells, B-cell-depleted T cells, or PBMCs provided the cDNA or gDNA that served as material.

Assay used: immunoSEQ multiplex PCR; TCRdb lists only in-frame clones, some missing. The sample shows over 60,000 clones, 80% to 90% of them seen only once. Germline V gene sequence: CDR1 SNHLY, CDR2 FYNNEI. The CDR3 extends over 13 amino acids. Trimming took off 6 bases at V and 5 bases at J, with 11 bases between the two ends. The sequence derives from a woman aged 50 to 65 with active COVID-19. Sequencing input: peripheral blood. The chain couples TRBV2 to TRBJ2-1, with unresolved D. The CDR3 DNA is TGTGCCAGCAGACTTTCGGCGGACAATGAGCAGTTCTTC. It yields the protein CASRLSADNEQFF.